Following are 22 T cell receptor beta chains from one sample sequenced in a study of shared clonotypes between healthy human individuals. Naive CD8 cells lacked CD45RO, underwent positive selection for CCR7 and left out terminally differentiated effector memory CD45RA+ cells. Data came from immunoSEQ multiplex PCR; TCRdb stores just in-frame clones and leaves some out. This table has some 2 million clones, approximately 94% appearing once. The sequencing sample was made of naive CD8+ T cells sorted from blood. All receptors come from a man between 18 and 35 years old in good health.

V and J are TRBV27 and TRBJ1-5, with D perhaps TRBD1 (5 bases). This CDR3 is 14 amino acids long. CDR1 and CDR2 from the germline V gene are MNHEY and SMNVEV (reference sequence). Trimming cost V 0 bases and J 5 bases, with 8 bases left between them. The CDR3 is CASSLSGADQPQHF. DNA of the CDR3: TGTGCCAGCAGTTTATCAGGGGCAGATCAGCCCCAGCATTTT.

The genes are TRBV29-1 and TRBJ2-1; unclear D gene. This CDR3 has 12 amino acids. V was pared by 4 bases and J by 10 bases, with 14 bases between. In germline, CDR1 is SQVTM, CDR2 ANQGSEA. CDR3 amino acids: CSVGGRHSEQFF. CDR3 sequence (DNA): TGCAGCGTTGGGGGTCGACATTCCGAGCAGTTCTTC.

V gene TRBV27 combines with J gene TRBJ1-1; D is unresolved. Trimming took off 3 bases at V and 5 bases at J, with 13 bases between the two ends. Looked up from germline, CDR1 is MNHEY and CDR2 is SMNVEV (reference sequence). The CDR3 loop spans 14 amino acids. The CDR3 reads CASSLAGRPTEAFF. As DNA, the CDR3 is TGTGCCAGCAGTTTGGCCGGTAGACCAACTGAAGCTTTCTTT.

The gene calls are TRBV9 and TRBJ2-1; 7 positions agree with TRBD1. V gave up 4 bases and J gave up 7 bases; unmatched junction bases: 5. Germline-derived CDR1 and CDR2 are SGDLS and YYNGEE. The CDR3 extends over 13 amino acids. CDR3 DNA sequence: TGTGCCAGCAGCATCGGACAGGCAAATGAGCAGTTCTTC. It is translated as CASSIGQANEQFF.

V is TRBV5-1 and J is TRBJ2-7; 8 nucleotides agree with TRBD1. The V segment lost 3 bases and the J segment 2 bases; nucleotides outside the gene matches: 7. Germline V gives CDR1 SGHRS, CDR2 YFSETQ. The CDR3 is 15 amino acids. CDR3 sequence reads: CASSWTGQEAYEQYF. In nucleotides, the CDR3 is TGCGCCAGCAGCTGGACGGGACAGGAGGCCTACGAGCAGTACTTC.

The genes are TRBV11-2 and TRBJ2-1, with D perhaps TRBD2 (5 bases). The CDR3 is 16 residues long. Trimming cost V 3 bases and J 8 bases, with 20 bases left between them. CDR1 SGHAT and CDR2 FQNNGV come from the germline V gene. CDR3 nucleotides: TGTGCCAGCAGCTTCCTAGATTATGACGCGGGCGATGAGCAGTTCTTC. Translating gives CASSFLDYDAGDEQFF.

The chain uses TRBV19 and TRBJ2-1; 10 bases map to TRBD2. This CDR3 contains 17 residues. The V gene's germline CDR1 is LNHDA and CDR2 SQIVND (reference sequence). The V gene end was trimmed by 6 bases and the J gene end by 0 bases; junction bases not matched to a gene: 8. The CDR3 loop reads CASSPLAGGRSYNEQFF. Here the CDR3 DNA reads TGTGCCAGTAGCCCCTTAGCGGGGGGCCGCTCCTACAATGAGCAGTTCTTC.

This CDR3 is CASSESGSYNEQFF. CDR3 coding DNA: TGCGCCAGCAGCGAGAGCGGGAGCTACAATGAGCAGTTCTTC. The chain links TRBV5-1 to TRBJ2-1, with TRBD2 matching over 8 bases. The CDR3 loop spans 14 amino acids. V dropped 4 bases and J dropped 3; count of bases not matched to a gene: 3. Germline loops: CDR1 SGHRS, CDR2 YFSETQ.

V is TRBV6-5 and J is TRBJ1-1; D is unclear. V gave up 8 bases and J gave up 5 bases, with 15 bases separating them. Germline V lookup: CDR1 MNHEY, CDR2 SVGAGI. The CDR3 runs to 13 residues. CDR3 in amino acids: CASGLGLGTEAFF. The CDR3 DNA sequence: TGTGCCAGCGGGTTAGGTTTAGGTACTGAAGCTTTCTTT.

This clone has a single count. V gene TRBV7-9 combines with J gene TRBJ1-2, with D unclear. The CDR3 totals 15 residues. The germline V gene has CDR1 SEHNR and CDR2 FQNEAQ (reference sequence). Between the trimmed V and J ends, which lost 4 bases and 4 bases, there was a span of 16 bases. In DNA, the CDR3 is TGTGCCAGCAGCTCCTCGGGCGCTGGGAGCTATGGCTACACCTTC. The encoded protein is CASSSSGAGSYGYTF.

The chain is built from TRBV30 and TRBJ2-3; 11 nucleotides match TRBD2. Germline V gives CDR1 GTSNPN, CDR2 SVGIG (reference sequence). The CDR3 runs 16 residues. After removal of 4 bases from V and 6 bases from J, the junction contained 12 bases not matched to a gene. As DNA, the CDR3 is TGTGCCTGGAATGAGGTCCTAGCGGGAGGAGGGGATACGCAGTATTTT. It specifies CAWNEVLAGGGDTQYF.

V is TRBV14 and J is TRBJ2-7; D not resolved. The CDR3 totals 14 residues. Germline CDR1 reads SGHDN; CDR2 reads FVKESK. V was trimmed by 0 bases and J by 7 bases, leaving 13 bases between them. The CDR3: CASSQEDGKREQYF. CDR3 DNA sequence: TGTGCCAGCAGCCAAGAAGATGGGAAAAGGGAGCAGTACTTC.

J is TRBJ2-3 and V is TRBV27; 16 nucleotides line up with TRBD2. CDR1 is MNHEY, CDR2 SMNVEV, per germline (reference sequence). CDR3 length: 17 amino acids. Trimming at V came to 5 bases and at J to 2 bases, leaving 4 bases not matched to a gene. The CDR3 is CASSLGTSGGATDTQYF. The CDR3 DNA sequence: TGTGCCAGCAGTCTTGGGACTAGCGGGGGGGCCACAGATACGCAGTATTTT.

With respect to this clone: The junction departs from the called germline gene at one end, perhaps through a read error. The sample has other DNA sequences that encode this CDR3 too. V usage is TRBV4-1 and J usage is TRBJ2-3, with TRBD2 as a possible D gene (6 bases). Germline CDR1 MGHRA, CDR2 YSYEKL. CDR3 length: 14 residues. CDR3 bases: TGCGCCAGCAGTCAAGCCCCGGGGGCAGATACGCAGTATTTT. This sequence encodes CASSQAPGADTQYF.

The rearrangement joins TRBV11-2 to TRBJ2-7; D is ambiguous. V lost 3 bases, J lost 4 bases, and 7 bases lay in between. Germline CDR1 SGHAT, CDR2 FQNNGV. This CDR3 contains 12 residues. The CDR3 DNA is TGTGCCAGCAGCTTTTGGGATTACGAGCAGTACTTC. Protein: CASSFWDYEQYF.

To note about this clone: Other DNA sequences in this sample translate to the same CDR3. The CDR3 reads CASSLVGIQETQYF. CDR3 in DNA: TGTGCCAGCAGCTTAGTCGGTATACAAGAGACCCAGTACTTC. J is TRBJ2-5 and V is TRBV7-8, with unresolved D. The CDR3 contains 14 residues. Germline V lookup: CDR1 SGHVS, CDR2 FQNEAQ. The V and J ends lost 1 base and 2 bases respectively, with 8 bases between them.

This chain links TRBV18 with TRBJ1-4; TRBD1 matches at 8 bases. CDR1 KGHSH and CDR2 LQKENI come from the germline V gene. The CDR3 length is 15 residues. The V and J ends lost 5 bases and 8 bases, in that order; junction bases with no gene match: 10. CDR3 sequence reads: CASSADRVNEEKLFF. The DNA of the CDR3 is TGTGCCAGCTCAGCGGACAGGGTGAATGAAGAAAAACTGTTTTTT. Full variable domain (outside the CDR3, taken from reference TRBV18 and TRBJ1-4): NAGVMQNPRHLVRRRGQEARLRCSPMKGHSHVYWYRQLPEEGLKFMVYLQKENIIDESGMPKERFSAEFPKEGPSILRIQQVVRGDSAAYFCASSADRVNEEKLFFGSGTQLSVL.

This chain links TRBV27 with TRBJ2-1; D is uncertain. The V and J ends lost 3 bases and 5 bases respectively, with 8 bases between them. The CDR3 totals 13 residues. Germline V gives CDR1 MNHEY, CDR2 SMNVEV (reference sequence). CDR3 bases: TGTGCCAGCAGTTTGGCGTCTGACAATGAGCAGTTCTTC. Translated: CASSLASDNEQFF.

CDR3 in amino acids: CASSERDRSSYEQYF. CDR3 DNA sequence: TGTGCCAGCAGTGAAAGGGACCGCAGCTCCTACGAGCAGTACTTC. The rearrangement joins TRBV2 to TRBJ2-7, with D perhaps being TRBD1 or TRBD2 (5 bases each). Germline lookup yields CDR1 SNHLY and CDR2 FYNNEI. CDR3 length equals 15 residues. Trimming removed 2 bases from V and 0 bases from J, with 11 bases in between. Combining the CDR3 with reference TRBV2 and TRBJ2-7 gives the whole variable domain EPEVTQTPSHQVTQMGQEVILRCVPISNHLYFYWYRQILGQKVEFLVSFYNNEISEKSEIFDDQFSVERPDGSNFTLKIRSTKLEDSAMYFCASSERDRSSYEQYFGPGTRLTVT.

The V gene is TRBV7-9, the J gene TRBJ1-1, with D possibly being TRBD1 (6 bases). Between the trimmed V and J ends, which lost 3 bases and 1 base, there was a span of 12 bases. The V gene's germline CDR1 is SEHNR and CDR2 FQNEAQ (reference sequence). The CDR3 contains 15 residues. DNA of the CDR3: TGTGCCAGCAGCTTGCGACGGGGGCCGAACACTGAAGCTTTCTTT. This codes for CASSLRRGPNTEAFF.

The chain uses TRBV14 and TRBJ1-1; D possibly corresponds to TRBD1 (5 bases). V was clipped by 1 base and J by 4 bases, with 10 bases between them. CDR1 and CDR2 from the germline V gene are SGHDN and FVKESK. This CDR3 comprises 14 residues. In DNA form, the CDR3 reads TGTGCCAGCAGCCAAGTTTCCAGGGCCACTGAAGCTTTCTTT. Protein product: CASSQVSRATEAFF.

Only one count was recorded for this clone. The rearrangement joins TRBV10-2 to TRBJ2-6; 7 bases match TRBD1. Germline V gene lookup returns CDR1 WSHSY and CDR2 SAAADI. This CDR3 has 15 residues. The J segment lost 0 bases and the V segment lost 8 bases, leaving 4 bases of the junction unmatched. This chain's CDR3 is CASSTGLSGANVLTF. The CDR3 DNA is TGCGCCAGCTCGACAGGGCTCTCTGGGGCCAACGTCCTGACTTTC.